This passage covers 19 T cell receptor beta chains from one sample sequenced in a study of cytomegalovirus exposure and HLA in healthy donors. Both 60 Vbeta primers and 13 Jbeta primers went into the PCR. TCRdb's table, derived via immunoSEQ multiplex PCR, lists solely in-frame clones and lacks some. The data show roughly 62,000 clones, about 69% seen once. The material sequenced was PBMCs. The receptor source for this set is a woman aged 30 to 39 in good health and CMV-seronegative.

This rearrangement joins TRBV25-1 to TRBJ2-7; 10 nucleotides line up with TRBD2. Germline-derived CDR1 and CDR2 are MGHDK and SYGVNS. The J segment lost 6 bases and the V segment lost 3 bases, leaving 5 bases of the junction unmatched. CDR3 length: 14 residues. As DNA, the CDR3 is TGTGCCAGCAGTGATCTAGCGGGAGTTTCCGAGCAGTACTTC. Translation gives CASSDLAGVSEQYF.

In its sample, this clone was seen a few times. V usage is TRBV5-4 and J usage is TRBJ1-1, with D hard to call. Deletions cut 2 bases from V and 7 bases from J, with 15 bases between. CDR1 SGHNT and CDR2 YYREEE come from the germline V gene (reference sequence). CDR3 length: 14 amino acids. CDR3 residues: CASSFHGALLEAFF. The CDR3, as DNA: TGTGCCAGCAGCTTTCATGGTGCCTTACTTGAAGCTTTCTTT.

The chain joins TRBV9 to TRBJ1-2, with D maybe TRBD1 (6 bases). Germline CDR1 SGDLS, CDR2 YYNGEE. The CDR3 is made up of 13 amino acids. The V end lost 4 bases, the J end lost 1 base, and 8 bases lay between the germline ends. As DNA, the CDR3 is TGTGCCAGCAGCAAACAGGGTAACTATGGCTACACCTTC. This codes for CASSKQGNYGYTF.

The chain carries TRBV14 and TRBJ2-1; D unclear. The CDR3 has 18 residues. Germline V gene lookup returns CDR1 SGHDN and CDR2 FVKESK. Trimming removed 0 bases at V and 0 bases at J, with 15 bases between. CDR3 bases: TGTGCCAGCAGCCAAGATTTGTACAGTTTACCCTCCTACAATGAGCAGTTCTTC. It codes for CASSQDLYSLPSYNEQFF.

The chain has TRBV7-9 and TRBJ2-3, with 8 nucleotides matching TRBD2. The CDR3 is 14 residues long. Germline V gene data show CDR1 as SEHNR and CDR2 as FQNEAQ (reference sequence). V was clipped by 0 bases and J by 8 bases; unmatched bases: 4. The CDR3 sequence is CASSLASGEGTQYF. CDR3 sequence (DNA): TGTGCCAGCAGCTTAGCTAGCGGGGAAGGTACGCAGTATTTT.

The genes are TRBV5-6 and TRBJ1-1; D remains ambiguous. Trimming took 4 bases from V and 5 from J, leaving 21 bases between them. Germline loops: CDR1 SGHDT, CDR2 YYEEEE. There are 16 residues in the CDR3. CDR3 nucleotide sequence: TGTGCCAGCAGCCTCTCGACTTTTACGCTGTGGACTGAAGCTTTCTTT. Protein: CASSLSTFTLWTEAFF.

The chain joins TRBV6-6 to TRBJ1-2; D call uncertain. This CDR3 region has 16 residues. V was trimmed by 4 bases and J by 6 bases, leaving 21 bases between them. Germline V gene data show CDR1 as MNHNY and CDR2 as SVGAGI (reference sequence). CDR3 sequence reads: CASSSSDGILRHGYTF. CDR3 bases: TGTGCCAGCAGTTCCTCGGACGGGATCCTTCGTCATGGCTACACCTTC.

The gene calls are TRBV25-1 and TRBJ2-5, with 11 nucleotides matching TRBD2. The CDR3 runs 17 residues. The V gene end was trimmed by 1 base and the J gene end by 5 bases; junction bases not matched to a gene: 9. Germline V gene data show CDR1 as MGHDK and CDR2 as SYGVNS. The CDR3 nucleotides are TGTGCCAGCAGTGAATCGGGTAGCGGGAGGGCAAGGGAGACCCAGTACTTC. Protein: CASSESGSGRARETQYF. The full variable domain, with the rest looked up from reference TRBV25-1 and TRBJ2-5, is EADIYQTPRYLVIGTGKKITLECSQTMGHDKMYWYQQDPGMELHLIHYSYGVNSTEKGDLSSESTVSRIRTEHFPLTLESARPSHTSQYLCASSESGSGRARETQYFGPGTRLLVL.

The CDR3 loop is CASSLSKEEGEKLFF. The DNA for the CDR3 is TGTGCCAGCAGCTTGTCCAAAGAAGAGGGTGAAAAACTGTTTTTT. This chain connects TRBV5-4 to TRBJ1-4, with unresolved D. The CDR3 runs 15 residues. CDR1 SGHNT and CDR2 YYREEE come from the germline V gene (reference sequence). V was clipped by 1 base and J by 7 bases, with 14 bases between them.

This clone was seen a single time. The chain employs TRBV7-9 and TRBJ1-1; 7 nucleotides line up with TRBD1. The CDR3 runs 14 residues. Trimming cost V 2 bases and J 5 bases; bases outside gene matches: 5. Per germline, CDR1 SEHNR and CDR2 FQNEAQ (reference sequence). CDR3 sequence reads: CASSLRQGGTEAFF. CDR3 sequence (DNA): TGTGCCAGCAGCTTAAGGCAGGGGGGAACTGAAGCTTTCTTT.

The rearrangement uses TRBV6-5 and TRBJ2-1; D is uncertain. This CDR3 has 14 amino acids. The germline V gene encodes CDR1 MNHEY and CDR2 SVGAGI. V lost 4 bases and J lost 8, with 15 bases in between. CDR3 bases: TGTGCCAGCAGTTCATGGTCCCGAGGCGATGAGCAGTTCTTC. It is translated as CASSSWSRGDEQFF.

This clone was counted between two and nine times. The genes are TRBV4-1 and TRBJ2-2; tentative D call: TRBD2 (6 bases). CDR1 is MGHRA, CDR2 YSYEKL, per germline. Trimming took off 0 bases at V and 7 bases at J, with 15 bases between the two ends. The CDR3 extends over 16 amino acids. DNA for the CDR3: TGCGCCAGCAGCCAAGATGGGGGGAGGTCGAACGGGGAGCTGTTTTTT. Encoded protein: CASSQDGGRSNGELFF.

In this sample, this clone turned up once. The chain is built from TRBV27 and TRBJ2-3; tentative D call: TRBD2 (5 bases). Germline V lookup: CDR1 MNHEY, CDR2 SMNVEV (reference sequence). The CDR3 consists of 16 residues. V lost 2 bases to trimming and J lost 2 bases, with 14 bases between them. The CDR3 region is CASSLPPGVNTDTQYF. The CDR3 DNA is TGTGCCAGCAGTTTACCCCCCGGGGTAAACACAGATACGCAGTATTTT.

The CDR3 coding sequence is TGTGCCAGCAGCTTAGTAAGGGGAGAGACCCAGTACTTC. It translates to CASSLVRGETQYF. The rearrangement joins TRBV7-2 to TRBJ2-5; D possibly corresponds to TRBD1 (5 bases). In germline, CDR1 is SGHTA, CDR2 FQGNSA. The V gene lost 1 base and the J gene lost 4 bases, with 7 bases spanning the gap. The CDR3 spans 13 residues.

V is TRBV18 and J is TRBJ1-1; D might be TRBD1 (5 bases). The CDR3 length is 12 residues. Germline V gene sequence: CDR1 KGHSH, CDR2 LQKENI. V was cut by 6 bases and J by 8 bases, with 13 bases left in between. CDR3 bases: TGTGCCAGCTCGCAAGAGACAGTGGAAGCTTTCTTT. Its protein is CASSQETVEAFF.

This clone occurred a few times. The rearrangement uses TRBV19 and TRBJ1-5, with a possible D match to TRBD1 (5 bases). Trimming left V 6 bases short and J 3 bases short, with 12 bases between. CDR3 length equals 14 residues. Germline CDR1 LNHDA, CDR2 SQIVND (reference sequence). This CDR3 reads CASSPQANNQPQHF. The DNA for the CDR3 is TGTGCCAGTAGCCCACAGGCTAACAATCAGCCCCAGCATTTT.

The rearrangement joins TRBV7-3 to TRBJ2-1; TRBD1 matches at 8 bases. The CDR3 runs to 15 residues. The germline V gene encodes CDR1 SGHTA and CDR2 FQGTGA. V trimming: 5 bases; J trimming: 5 bases; junction bases outside the gene matches: 8. CDR3 coding DNA: TGTGCCAGCAGCCCCCGGACAGGGAAGGACAATGAGCAGTTCTTC. It yields the protein CASSPRTGKDNEQFF. Combining the CDR3 with reference TRBV7-3 and TRBJ2-1 gives the whole variable domain GAGVSQTPSNKVTEKGKYVELRCDPISGHTALYWYRQSLGQGPEFLIYFQGTGAADDSGLPNDRFFAVRPEGSVSTLKIQRTERGDSAVYLCASSPRTGKDNEQFFGPGTRLTVL.

The rearrangement joins TRBV7-2 to TRBJ2-1, with D possibly TRBD2 on 5 matching bases. Trimming pared 3 bases from V and 6 bases from J, leaving 18 bases between. CDR3 length: 16 amino acids. Germline V lookup: CDR1 SGHTA, CDR2 FQGNSA. The CDR3 nucleotides are TGTGCCAGCAGCTTCTTAAAGCTAGCCCGGCCCAATGAGCAGTTCTTC. Translating it yields CASSFLKLARPNEQFF.

This clone has a handful of counts. This sequence joins TRBV19 and TRBJ2-5; D may be TRBD2 (5 bases). The end of the DNA aligns better with TRBJ2-7, so the J call may be wrong. This CDR3 has 15 residues. Germline CDR1 reads LNHDA; CDR2 reads SQIVND (reference sequence). The chain's CDR3 is CASSIDRTSTYEQYF. CDR3 coding DNA: TGTGCCAGTAGTATAGATCGGACTTCTACCTACGAGCAGTACTTC.